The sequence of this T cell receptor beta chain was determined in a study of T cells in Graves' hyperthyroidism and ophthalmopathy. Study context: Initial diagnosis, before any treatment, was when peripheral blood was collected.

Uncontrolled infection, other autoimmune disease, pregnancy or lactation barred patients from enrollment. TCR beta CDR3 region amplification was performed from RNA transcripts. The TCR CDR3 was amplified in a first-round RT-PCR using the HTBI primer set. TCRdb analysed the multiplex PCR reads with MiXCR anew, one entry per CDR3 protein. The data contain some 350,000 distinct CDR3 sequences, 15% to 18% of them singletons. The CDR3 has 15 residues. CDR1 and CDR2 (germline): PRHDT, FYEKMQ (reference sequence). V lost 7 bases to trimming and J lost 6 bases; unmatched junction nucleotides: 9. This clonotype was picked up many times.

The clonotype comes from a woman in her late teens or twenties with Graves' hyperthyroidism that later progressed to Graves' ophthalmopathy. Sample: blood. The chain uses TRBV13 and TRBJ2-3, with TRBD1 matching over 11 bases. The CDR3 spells CASNGQGASYDTQYF. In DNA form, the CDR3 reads TGTGCCAGCAACGGACAGGGGGCGTCGTATGATACGCAGTATTTT.